The entry below describes one T cell receptor (beta chain). Different DNA sequences within this sample yield the same CDR3. Germline CDR1 SGHNT, CDR2 YENEEA. V was trimmed by 0 bases and J by 7 bases, leaving 7 bases between them. The CDR3 is made up of 12 amino acids. The data belong to a study of shared clonotypes between healthy human individuals. TCRdb's copy holds only in-frame clones and misses some; the assay was immunoSEQ multiplex PCR. Among 2,500,000 or so clones listed, roughly 93% were seen once. Source material: naive CD4+ T cells from PBMCs. The subset denotes: CD45RA+ positively selected. This receptor was obtained from a man younger than 35 in good health. Some clones in this sample may be carry-over from other donors' samples. V usage is TRBV11-3 and J usage is TRBJ2-7; a possible D gene is TRBD1 (5 bases). CDR3 protein: CASSLDAGEQYF. DNA for the CDR3: TGTGCCAGCAGCTTAGATGCAGGGGAGCAGTACTTC.